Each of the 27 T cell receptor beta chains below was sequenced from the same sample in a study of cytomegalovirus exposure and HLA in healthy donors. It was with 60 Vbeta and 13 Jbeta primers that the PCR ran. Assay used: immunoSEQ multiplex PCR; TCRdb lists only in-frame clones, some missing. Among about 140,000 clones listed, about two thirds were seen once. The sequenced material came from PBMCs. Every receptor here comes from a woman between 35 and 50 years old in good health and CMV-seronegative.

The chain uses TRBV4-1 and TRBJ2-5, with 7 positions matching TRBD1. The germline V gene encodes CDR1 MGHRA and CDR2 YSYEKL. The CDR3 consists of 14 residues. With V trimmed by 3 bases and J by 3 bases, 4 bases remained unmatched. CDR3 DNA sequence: TGCGCCAGCAGCCAGAAGACAGGGAAAGAGACCCAGTACTTC. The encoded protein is CASSQKTGKETQYF.

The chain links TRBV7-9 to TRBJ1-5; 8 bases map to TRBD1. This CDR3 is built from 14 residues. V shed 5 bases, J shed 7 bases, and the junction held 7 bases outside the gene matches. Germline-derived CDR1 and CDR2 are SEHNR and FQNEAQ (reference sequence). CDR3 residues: CASSHDRGGQPQHF. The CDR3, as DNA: TGTGCCAGCAGCCATGACAGGGGAGGACAGCCCCAGCATTTT.

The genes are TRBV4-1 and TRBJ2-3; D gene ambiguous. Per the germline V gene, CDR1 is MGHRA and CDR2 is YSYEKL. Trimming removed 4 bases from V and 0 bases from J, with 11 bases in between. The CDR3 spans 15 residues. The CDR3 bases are TGCGCCAGCAGCCTAACAGTCCTAAGCACAGATACGCAGTATTTT. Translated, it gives CASSLTVLSTDTQYF.

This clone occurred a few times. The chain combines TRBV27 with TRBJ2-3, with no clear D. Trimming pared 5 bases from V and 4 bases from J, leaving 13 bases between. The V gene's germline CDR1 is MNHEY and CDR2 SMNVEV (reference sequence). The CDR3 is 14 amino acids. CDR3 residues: CASSPLIAPDTQYF. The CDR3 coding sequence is TGTGCCAGCAGTCCCCTAATTGCCCCAGATACGCAGTATTTT.

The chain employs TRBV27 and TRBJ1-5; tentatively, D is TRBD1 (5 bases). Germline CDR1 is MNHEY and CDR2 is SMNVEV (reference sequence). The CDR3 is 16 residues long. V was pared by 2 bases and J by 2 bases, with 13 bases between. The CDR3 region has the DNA TGTGCCAGCAGTTTAGGTCAGGGCCTTGGCAATCAGCCCCAGCATTTT. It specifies CASSLGQGLGNQPQHF.

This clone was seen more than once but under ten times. CDR3 region: CASSGQGFTDEQYF. The DNA for the CDR3 is TGTGCCAGCAGCGGGCAGGGTTTTACCGACGAGCAGTACTTC. The rearrangement uses TRBV5-4 and TRBJ2-7; a weak D match, TRBD1 (5 bases). The V end was cut by 4 bases, the J end by 5 bases, with 16 bases between. The CDR3 sequence is 14 residues long. Germline CDR1 and CDR2: SGHNT and YYREEE (reference sequence).

In DNA form, the CDR3 reads TGCGCCAGCAGCTTGACAGGGAAAAGGGGCTACGAGCAGTACTTC. Amino acids: CASSLTGKRGYEQYF. The rearrangement joins TRBV5-1 to TRBJ2-7, with D tentatively TRBD1 (6 bases). CDR1 and CDR2 from the germline V gene are SGHRS and YFSETQ. V dropped 1 base and J dropped 3 bases, with 14 bases sitting between them. The CDR3 has 15 amino acids.

DNA of the CDR3: TGTGCCAGCAGTGGAAAGGGCTCTAGCGGGGGGGGATTGTACGAGCAGTACTTC. Its translation is CASSGKGSSGGGLYEQYF. This chain uses TRBV2 with TRBJ2-7; TRBD2 aligns across 12 bases. The CDR3 is made up of 18 amino acids. The V and J ends lost 4 bases and 4 bases, in that order; junction bases with no gene match: 14. Germline CDR1 is SNHLY and CDR2 is FYNNEI.

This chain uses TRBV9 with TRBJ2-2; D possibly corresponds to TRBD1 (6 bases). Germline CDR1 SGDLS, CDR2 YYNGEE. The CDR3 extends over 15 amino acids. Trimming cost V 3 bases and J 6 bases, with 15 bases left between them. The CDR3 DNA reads TGTGCCAGCAGCGCAGAGGTACAGGGCCCCGGGGAGCTGTTTTTT. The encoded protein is CASSAEVQGPGELFF.

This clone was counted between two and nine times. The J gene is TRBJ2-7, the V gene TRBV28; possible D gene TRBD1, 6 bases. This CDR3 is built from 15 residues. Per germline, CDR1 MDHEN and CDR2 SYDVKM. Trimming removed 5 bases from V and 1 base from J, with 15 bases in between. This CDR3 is CASSETGRSSYEQYF. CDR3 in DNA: TGTGCCAGCAGTGAGACAGGAAGATCGTCCTACGAGCAGTACTTC.

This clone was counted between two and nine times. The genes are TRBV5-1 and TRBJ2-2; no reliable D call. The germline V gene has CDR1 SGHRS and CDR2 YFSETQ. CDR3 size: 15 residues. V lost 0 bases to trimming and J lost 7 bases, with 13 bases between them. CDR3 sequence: CASSLDTASGGELFF. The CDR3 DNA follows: TGCGCCAGCAGCTTGGACACAGCATCAGGCGGGGAGCTGTTTTTT.

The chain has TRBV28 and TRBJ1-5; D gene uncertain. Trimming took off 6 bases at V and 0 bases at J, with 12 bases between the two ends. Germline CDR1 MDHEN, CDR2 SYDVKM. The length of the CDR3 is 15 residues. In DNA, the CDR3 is TGTGCCAGCAGAGCCCTCGCTATTAGCAATCAGCCCCAGCATTTT. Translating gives CASRALAISNQPQHF. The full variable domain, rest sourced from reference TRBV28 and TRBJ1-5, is DVKVTQSSRYLVKRTGEKVFLECVQDMDHENMFWYRQDPGLGLRLIYFSYDVKMKEKGDIPEGYSVSREKKERFSLILESASTNQTSMYLCASRALAISNQPQHFGDGTRLSIL.

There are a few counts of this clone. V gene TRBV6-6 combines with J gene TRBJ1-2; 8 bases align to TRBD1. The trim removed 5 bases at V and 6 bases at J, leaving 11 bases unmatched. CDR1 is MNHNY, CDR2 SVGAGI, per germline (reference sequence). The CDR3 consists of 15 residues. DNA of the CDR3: TGTGCCAGCAGTACGGGGCTAGAGACAGGGGATGGCTACACCTTC. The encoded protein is CASSTGLETGDGYTF.

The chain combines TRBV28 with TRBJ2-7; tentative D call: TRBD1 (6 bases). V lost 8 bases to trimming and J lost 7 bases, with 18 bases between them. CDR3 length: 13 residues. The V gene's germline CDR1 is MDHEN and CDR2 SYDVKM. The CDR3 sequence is CASRDGTTREQYF. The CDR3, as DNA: TGTGCCAGCCGGGACGGGACAACGAGAGAGCAGTACTTC.

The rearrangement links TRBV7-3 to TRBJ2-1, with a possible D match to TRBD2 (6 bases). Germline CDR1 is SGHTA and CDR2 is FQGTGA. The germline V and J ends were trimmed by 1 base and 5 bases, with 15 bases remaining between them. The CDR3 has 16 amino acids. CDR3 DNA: TGTGCCAGCAGCTTAAGGGTTGCTAGCGCGGACAATGAGCAGTTCTTC. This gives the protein CASSLRVASADNEQFF.

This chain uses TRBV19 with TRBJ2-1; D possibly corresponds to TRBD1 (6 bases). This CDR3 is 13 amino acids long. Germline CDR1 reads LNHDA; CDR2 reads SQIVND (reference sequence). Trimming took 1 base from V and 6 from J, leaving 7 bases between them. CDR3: CASSIGTVNEQFF. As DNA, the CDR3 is TGTGCCAGTAGTATAGGGACAGTCAATGAGCAGTTCTTC.

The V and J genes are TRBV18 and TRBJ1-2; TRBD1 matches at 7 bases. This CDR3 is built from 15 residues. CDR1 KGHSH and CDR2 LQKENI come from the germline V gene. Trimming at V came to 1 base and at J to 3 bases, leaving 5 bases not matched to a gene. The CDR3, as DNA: TGTGCCAGCTCACCACGAAACACAGGGGACTATGGCTACACCTTC. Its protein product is CASSPRNTGDYGYTF.

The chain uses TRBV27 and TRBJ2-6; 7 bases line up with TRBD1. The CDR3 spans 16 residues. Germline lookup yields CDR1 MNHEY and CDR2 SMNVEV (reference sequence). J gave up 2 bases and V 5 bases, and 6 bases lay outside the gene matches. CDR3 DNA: TGTGCCAGCAGTGGGACAGATCGGACTGGGGCCAACGTCCTGACTTTC. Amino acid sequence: CASSGTDRTGANVLTF.

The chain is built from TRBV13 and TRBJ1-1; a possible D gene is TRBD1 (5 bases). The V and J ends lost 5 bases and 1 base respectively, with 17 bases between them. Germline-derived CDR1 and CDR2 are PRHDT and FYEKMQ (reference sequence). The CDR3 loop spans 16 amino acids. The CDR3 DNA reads TGTGCCAGCAGCCTCCTACTCCGGAGGGGGAACACTGAAGCTTTCTTT. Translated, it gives CASSLLLRRGNTEAFF.

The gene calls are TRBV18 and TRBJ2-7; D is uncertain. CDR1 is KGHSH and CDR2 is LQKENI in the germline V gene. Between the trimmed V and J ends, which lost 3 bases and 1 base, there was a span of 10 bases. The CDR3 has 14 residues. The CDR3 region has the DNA TGTGCCAGCTCACCTTCGCGCGGTTCCTACGAGCAGTACTTC. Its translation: CASSPSRGSYEQYF.

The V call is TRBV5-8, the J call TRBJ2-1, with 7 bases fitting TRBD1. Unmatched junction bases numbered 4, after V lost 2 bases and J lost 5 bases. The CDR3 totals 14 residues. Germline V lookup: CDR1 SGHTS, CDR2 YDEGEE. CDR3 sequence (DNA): TGTGCCAGCAGCTTCGGGACAGAGAACAATGAGCAGTTCTTC. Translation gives CASSFGTENNEQFF.

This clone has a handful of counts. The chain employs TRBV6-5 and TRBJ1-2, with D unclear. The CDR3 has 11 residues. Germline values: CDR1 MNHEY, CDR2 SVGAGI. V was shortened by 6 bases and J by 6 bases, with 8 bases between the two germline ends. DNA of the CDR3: TGTGCCAGCAGGACAATGGATGGCTACACCTTC. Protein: CASRTMDGYTF.

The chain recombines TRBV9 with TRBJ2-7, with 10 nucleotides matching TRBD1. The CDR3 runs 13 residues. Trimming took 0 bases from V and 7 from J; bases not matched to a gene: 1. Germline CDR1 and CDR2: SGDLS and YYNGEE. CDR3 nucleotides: TGTGCCAGCAGCGTAGGGGACAGGGGAGAGCAGTACTTC. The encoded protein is CASSVGDRGEQYF.

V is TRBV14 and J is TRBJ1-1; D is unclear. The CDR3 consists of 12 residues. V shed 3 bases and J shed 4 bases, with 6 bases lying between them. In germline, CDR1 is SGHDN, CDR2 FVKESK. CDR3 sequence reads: CASSQGGTEAFF. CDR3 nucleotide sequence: TGTGCCAGCAGCCAGGGAGGCACTGAAGCTTTCTTT. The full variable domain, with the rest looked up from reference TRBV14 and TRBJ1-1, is EAGVTQFPSHSVIEKGQTVTLRCDPISGHDNLYWYRRVMGKEIKFLLHFVKESKQDESGMPNNRFLAERTGGTYSTLKVQPAELEDSGVYFCASSQGGTEAFFGQGTRLTVV.

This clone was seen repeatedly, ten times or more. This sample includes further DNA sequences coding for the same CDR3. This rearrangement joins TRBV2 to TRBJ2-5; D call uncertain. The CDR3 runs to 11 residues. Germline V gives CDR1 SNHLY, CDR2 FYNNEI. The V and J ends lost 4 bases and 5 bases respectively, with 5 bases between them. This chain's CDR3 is CASSARETQYF. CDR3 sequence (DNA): TGTGCCAGCAGTGCCAGGGAGACCCAGTACTTC.

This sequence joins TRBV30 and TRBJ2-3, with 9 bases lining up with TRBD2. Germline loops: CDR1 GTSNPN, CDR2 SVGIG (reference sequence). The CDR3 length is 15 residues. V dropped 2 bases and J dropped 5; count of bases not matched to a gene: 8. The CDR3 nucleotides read TGTGCCTGGAGTAGCGGCGGGGGGGCCAAAGATACGCAGTATTTT. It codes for CAWSSGGGAKDTQYF.

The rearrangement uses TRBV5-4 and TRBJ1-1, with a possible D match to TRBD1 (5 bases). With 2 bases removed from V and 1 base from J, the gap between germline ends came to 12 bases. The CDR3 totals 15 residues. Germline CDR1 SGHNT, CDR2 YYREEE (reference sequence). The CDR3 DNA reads TGTGCCAGCAGCTTCACCCTCGGACAGAACACTGAAGCTTTCTTT. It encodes CASSFTLGQNTEAFF.